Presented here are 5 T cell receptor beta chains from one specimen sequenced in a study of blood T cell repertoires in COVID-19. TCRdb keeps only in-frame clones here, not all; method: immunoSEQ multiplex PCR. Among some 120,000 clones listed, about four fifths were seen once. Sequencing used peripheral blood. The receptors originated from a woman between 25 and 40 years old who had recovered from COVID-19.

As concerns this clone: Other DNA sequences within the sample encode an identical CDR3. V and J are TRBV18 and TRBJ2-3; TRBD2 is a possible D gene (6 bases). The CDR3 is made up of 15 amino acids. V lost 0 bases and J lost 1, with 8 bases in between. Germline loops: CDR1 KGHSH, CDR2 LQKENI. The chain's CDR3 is CASSPPGGGTDTQYF. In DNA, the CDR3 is TGTGCCAGCTCACCACCGGGGGGAGGCACAGATACGCAGTATTTT.

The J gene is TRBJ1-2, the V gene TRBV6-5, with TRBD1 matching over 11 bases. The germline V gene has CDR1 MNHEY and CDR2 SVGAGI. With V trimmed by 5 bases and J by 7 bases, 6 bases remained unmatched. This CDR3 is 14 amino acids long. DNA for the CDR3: TGTGCCAGCAGTCGCGGACAGGGGGCTGGTGGCTACACCTTC. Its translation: CASSRGQGAGGYTF.

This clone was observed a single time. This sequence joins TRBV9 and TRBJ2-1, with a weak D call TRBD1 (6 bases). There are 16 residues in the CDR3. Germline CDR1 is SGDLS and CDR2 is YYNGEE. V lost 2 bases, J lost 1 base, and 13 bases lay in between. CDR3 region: CASSVRGSASYNEQFF. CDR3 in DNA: TGTGCCAGCAGCGTGAGGGGGAGTGCGTCCTACAATGAGCAGTTCTTC.

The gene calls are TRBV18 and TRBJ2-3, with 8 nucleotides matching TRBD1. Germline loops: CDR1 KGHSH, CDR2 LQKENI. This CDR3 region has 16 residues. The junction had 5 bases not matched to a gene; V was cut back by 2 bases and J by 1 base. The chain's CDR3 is CASSPRQGFGTDTQYF. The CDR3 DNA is TGTGCCAGCTCACCAAGACAGGGGTTTGGCACAGATACGCAGTATTTT.

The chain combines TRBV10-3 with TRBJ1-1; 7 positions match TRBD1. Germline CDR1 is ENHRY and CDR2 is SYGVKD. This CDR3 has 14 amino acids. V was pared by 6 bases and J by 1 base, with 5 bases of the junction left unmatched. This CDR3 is CAISPGQQNTEAFF. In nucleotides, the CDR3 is TGTGCCATCAGCCCGGGACAGCAGAACACTGAAGCTTTCTTT.